This TCR beta chain was sequenced for a study of T cell responses to AZD1222 COVID-19 vaccine. Study-wide findings and caveats: Clonal diversity was possibly underestimated, and the donors were mostly white British, with more females. Recipients of AZD1222 seropositive at baseline numbered only 6 or 7. Repertoire samples came only from after the peak T cell response. Spike-specific TCRs gained breadth and depth after people received two AZD1222 doses.

The CDR3 consists of 13 residues. V lost 8 bases to trimming and J lost 0 bases, with 11 bases between them. Looked up from germline, CDR1 is GTSNPN and CDR2 is SVGIG (reference sequence). The repertoire was sequenced with immunoSEQ multiplex PCR; TCRdb's copy has only in-frame clones and lacks some. There are 120,000 or so clones in the sample; 80% to 95% occur only once, and around 3.8% lies in the top ten. Concerning this clone: Its specificity is unknown.

Specimen: peripheral blood, collected 28 days after the second dose of the MenACWY control vaccine. The chain couples TRBV30 to TRBJ2-1; D unresolved. This sequence was found in an adult who received the MenACWY meningococcal vaccine as a control. CDR3 protein: CATTRSSYNEQFF. CDR3 coding DNA: TGTGCCACCACCCGGAGCTCCTACAATGAGCAGTTCTTC.